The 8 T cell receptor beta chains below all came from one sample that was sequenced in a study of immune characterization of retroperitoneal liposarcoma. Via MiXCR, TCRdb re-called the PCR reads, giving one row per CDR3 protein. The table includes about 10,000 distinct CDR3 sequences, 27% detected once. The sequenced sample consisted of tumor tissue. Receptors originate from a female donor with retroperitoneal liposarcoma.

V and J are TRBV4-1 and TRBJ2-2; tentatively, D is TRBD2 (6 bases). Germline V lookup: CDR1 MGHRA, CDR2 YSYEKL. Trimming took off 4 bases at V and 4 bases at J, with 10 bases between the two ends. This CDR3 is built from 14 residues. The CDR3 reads CASSPGRSTGELFF. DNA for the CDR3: TGCGCCAGCAGCCCGGGGAGGTCCACCGGGGAGCTGTTTTTT.

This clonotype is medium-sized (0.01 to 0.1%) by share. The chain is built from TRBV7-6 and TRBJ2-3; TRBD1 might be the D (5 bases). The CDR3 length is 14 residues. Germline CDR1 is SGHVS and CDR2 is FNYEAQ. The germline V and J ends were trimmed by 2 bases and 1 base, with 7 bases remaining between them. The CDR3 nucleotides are TGTGCCAGCAGCTTACCCAGGGGCACAGATACGCAGTATTTT. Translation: CASSLPRGTDTQYF.

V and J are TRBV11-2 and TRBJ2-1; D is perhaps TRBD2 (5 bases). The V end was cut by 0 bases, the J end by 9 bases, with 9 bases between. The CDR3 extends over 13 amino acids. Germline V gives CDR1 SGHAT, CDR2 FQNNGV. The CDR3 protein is CASSLDRTREQFF. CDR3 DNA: TGTGCCAGCAGCTTAGATCGGACTCGTGAGCAGTTCTTC. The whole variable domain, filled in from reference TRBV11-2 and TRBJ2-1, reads EAGVAQSPRYKIIEKRQSVAFWCNPISGHATLYWYQQILGQGPKLLIQFQNNGVVDDSQLPKDRFSAERLKGVDSTLKIQPAKLEDSAVYLCASSLDRTREQFFGPGTRLTVL.

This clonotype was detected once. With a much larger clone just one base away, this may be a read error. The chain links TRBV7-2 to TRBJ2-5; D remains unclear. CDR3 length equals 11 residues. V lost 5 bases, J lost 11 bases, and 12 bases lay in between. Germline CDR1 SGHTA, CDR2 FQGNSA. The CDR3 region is CASSPMSGQYF. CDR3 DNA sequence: TGTGCCAGCAGCCCTATGAGTGGGCAGTACTTC.

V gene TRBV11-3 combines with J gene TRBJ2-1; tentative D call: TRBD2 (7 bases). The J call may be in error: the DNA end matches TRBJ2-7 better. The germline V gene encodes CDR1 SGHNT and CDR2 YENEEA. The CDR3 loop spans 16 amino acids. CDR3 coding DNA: TGTGCCAGCAGCTCCCCCGGGCGGGGGCCTACCTACGAGCAGTACTTC. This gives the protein CASSSPGRGPTYEQYF.

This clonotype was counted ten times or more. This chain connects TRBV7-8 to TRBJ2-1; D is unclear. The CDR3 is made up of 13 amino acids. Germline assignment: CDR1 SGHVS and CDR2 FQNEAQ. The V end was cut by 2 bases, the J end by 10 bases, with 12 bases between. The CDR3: CASSLTSTYEQFF. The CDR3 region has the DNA TGTGCCAGCAGCTTAACTTCTACGTACGAGCAGTTCTTC.

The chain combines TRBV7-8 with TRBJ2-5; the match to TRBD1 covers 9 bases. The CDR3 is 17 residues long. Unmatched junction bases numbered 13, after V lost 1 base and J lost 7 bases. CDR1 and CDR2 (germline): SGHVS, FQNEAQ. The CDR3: CASSLGTGGHWGWTQYF. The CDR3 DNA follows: TGTGCCAGCAGCTTAGGAACAGGGGGCCACTGGGGATGGACCCAGTACTTC.

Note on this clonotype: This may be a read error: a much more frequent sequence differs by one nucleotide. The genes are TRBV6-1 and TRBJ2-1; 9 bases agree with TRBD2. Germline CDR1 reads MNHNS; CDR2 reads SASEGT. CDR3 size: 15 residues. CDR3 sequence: CASSEEASGAETQIF. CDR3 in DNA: TGTGCCAGCAGTGAAGAGGCTAGCGGGGCGGAGACCCAGATCTTC.